This TCR beta chain was captured by sequencing in a study of blood T cell repertoires in COVID-19. From germline, CDR1 is ENHRY and CDR2 SYGVKD. Trimming cost V 0 bases and J 5 bases; bases outside gene matches: 6. The CDR3 is made up of 16 amino acids. The table came from immunoSEQ multiplex PCR; TCRdb's copy has only in-frame clones and leaves some out. Counted here are about 150,000 clones, roughly four fifths occurring once; the ten biggest clones make up approximately 32%. The sequence was obtained from a woman in her fifties or sixties with acute or convalescent COVID-19. The specimen sequenced was peripheral blood. This chain links TRBV10-3 with TRBJ2-3, with 9 nucleotides matching TRBD2. CDR3 bases: TGTGCCATCAGTGAGTCGGGCGGGGGGGCCCAAGATACGCAGTATTTT. This sequence encodes CAISESGGGAQDTQYF.